The present entry profiles one TCR beta chain with its context. The antigen it recognizes is unknown. One base away there is no much larger clone; base qualities are not given. The cohort was made up of hundreds of healthy bone marrow donors. All cohort members were sampled while nominally healthy, although unrecorded immune exposures were likely present. The donor was CMV seropositive and was included in the group of 289 seropositive cohort members. A peripheral blood sample was provided by each donor, and peripheral blood mononuclear cells were used for TCR beta sequencing. Genomic DNA was extracted from the blood cell samples with the Qiagen DNeasy Blood Extraction Kit. To prepare the library, the immunoSEQ multiplex PCR assay was applied. For the multiplex PCR, a mixture combining 60 forward primers for TCR Vbeta segments and 13 reverse primers for TCR Jbeta segments was used. Amplification of the CDR3 region of rearranged TCR beta genes was performed with a multiplex PCR assay on genomic DNA. Amplified TCR beta libraries were sequenced as 87-base-pair reads on the Illumina HiSeq System. The original methods were these. Across the roughly 700 repertoires, a later analysis counted approximately 75 million unique TCR beta chains, 9.5 million to 12 million of which were shared by at least two donors. To remove PCR and sequencing errors, raw reads were error-corrected and collapsed into unique sequences using a nearest-neighbor algorithm that merged closely related sequences. V, D and J gene segments were assigned by aligning CDR3 sequences to IMGT reference sequences. Each retained sequence needed at least a six-nucleotide match to both a V gene segment and a J gene segment. A rearrangement was called productive if the CDR3 had no stop codons and remained in frame with V and J, and every other rearrangement was called non-productive. Following IMGT convention, CDR3 was defined as the stretch from the second conserved V-encoded cysteine up to the conserved J-encoded phenylalanine. The earlier analysis of approximately 590 of the donors excluded any sequence lacking an unambiguous match to a single V gene segment. An earlier analysis of over 450 of the donors classified V segments as functional when productive rearrangements were above 56.7% and as segregating when the standard deviation between donors was above 5%. A statistical classification framework was built to diagnose cytomegalovirus status from the catalog of TCR beta chain sequences. A later analysis assigned V and J genes by comparing TCR nucleotide sequences with IMGT/GENE-DB human TR gene sequences. A later analysis assigned CDR3 sequences and most-parsimonious VDJ recombination scenarios with the TCRdist pipeline. A later analysis defined each TCR beta chain by its CDR3 amino acid sequence plus V-gene family, and excluded reads lacking a unique V-gene family. As a way to deal with suspected cross-contamination and a sequencing artifact, a later analysis dropped under 600 nucleotide sequences that were highly shared and had low generation probability. For each public chain, a later analysis derived a clonal expansion index from normalized ranks of inferred template counts within each repertoire. In a later analysis, generation probabilities were computed with a VDJ recombination model fitted to out-of-frame rearrangements, and the resulting probabilities were checked against IGoR. In a later analysis, TCR-TCR, TCR-HLA and TCR-CMV co-occurrence was scored with hypergeometric tests, and a repertoire-size bias correction was applied to TCR pairs. To estimate false discovery rates, a later analysis permuted the HLA or CMV assignments 20 times. In a later analysis, co-occurring TCRs were grouped using DBSCAN, and TCRdist sequence similarity was added for clustering within HLA-allele-positive subsets. Co-occurrence clustering excluded repertoires with fewer than 30,000 or more than 120,000 public chains, plus five with anomalous nucleotide sharing. TCRdb's version of the immuneACCESS table is confined to in-frame rearrangements and falls short of the full clone set. An unresolved V gene accounts for under half of the shortfall where checked; the remainder is of unknown origin. The V and J calls and clone size are taken from that table; D and trimming were inferred from the DNA. The sample table shows roughly 150,000 clones, and roughly 70% are seen once. The leading ten clones occupy 5.4% of the sample.

At the junction V is shortened by 4 bases and J by 2 bases, with 14 bases in between. Taken from cysteine to phenylalanine, the CDR3 has 15 residues. Solely the CDR3 DNA is kept, with 45 bases framed from the first base. CDR1 and CDR2, per the germline V gene (reference sequence), are SGHNT and YYREEE. The sample is drawn from a study of cytomegalovirus exposure and HLA in healthy donors (dated by TCRdb to the late 2010s). Regarding the study in general: An earlier analysis of 587 of the donors reported about 250 Gb of sequence data and 100 million to 140 million unique TCR beta sequences from 150 million to 200 million T cells. An early release that covered some 630 HLA-typed donors contained 250 to 350 gigabases of sequencing data and 65 million to 100 million unique TCR sequences. Of the approximately 400 genotyped donors, about 84% fell in the genetic ancestry cluster associated with self-reported Caucasian donors. The study aimed to test whether cataloging public T cell receptors could reveal signatures of past pathogen exposure. The study used immunosequencing to profile the T cell repertoires of 666 subjects and linked those repertoires to cytomegalovirus serostatus. A separate validation cohort of over a hundred different subjects was used in addition to the roughly 720-subject first cohort. To predict cytomegalovirus infection status, the study brought together high-throughput TCR immunosequencing, statistical association of individual TCRs with disease status, and machine learning. A later analysis re-examined previously published TCR beta repertoires from just over 650 donors and added high-resolution HLA genotyping to investigate patterns of TCR occurrence. Rather than drawing on any new phenotypic data, the later analysis identified candidate immune exposures from TCR beta sequences and the way those sequences occurred across donors. An earlier analysis of approximately 640 of the donors applied high-throughput TCR beta sequencing to assess whether each TCR beta V gene segment acted as functional or pseudogenic. Alongside the repertoire data, information on donor age, sex, ethnicity and CMV serostatus was compiled. A later genetic analysis used genome-wide SNP genotypes for about three fifths of the 666 donors, treating that subset as a discovery cohort. Every discovery cohort repertoire had been produced on one sequencing platform. HLA typing included class I and class II loci at four-digit resolution. Typing coverage varied by locus: roughly 629-640 donors for A, B, C, DRB1 and DQB1; roughly 500 for DQA1; around 610 for DPA1; approximately 450 for DPB1. Five DR-DQ haplotypes were handled as single units for association and clustering, since linkage in the cohort was strong. Across 300 to 400 genotyped donors of the cohort, an average of roughly 250,000 unique TCR beta nucleotide sequences per donor were sequenced, and 15% to 20% of those sequences were non-productive.

The paper as a whole reports these results and caveats: In a later analysis, several top co-occurrence clusters were reported to appear linked to parvovirus B19, influenza, CMV and Epstein-Barr virus. A later analysis found that TCR association rates varied across HLA loci, with DRB1 alleles showing the most associated TCRs and HLA-C alleles the fewest. Some IMGT-functional V segments, including TRBV6-2 and TRBV6-3, could not be told apart with the 87-base-pair reads, so those segments were excluded. Most CMV-associated TCR beta chains appeared to be HLA-restricted in a later analysis, and the HLA associations seemed to be driven largely by CMV exposure. In a later analysis, more than 15,000 TCR beta sequences were associated with specific HLA alleles at a false discovery rate of 0.05. The authors suggested that the approach could potentially be generalized to other disease states and immunological phenotypes. Most TCR sequences were seen in very few donors, while some public TCRs were found in many individuals. Strong co-occurrence of HLA alleles, especially DR and DQ, made assigning TCR associations to individual alleles difficult. The only immune exposure information available for the cohort was CMV serostatus. The presence/absence analyses assumed that sequencing depth was roughly uniform across donors, and that assumption may not be true. A later genetic analysis reported fewer N-insertions in productive TCRs among donors in an Asian-associated ancestry cluster than the roughly 670-donor mean. A further reported finding was that TCR beta sequences accurately predicted the HLA-A and HLA-B alleles for most subjects in the first cohort. Broadly in line with IMGT annotations, most TCR beta V segments showed up in productive rearrangements about 90% or about 30% of the time in an earlier analysis of roughly 590 of the donors. A few of the identified cytomegalovirus-associated TCR beta chains were confirmed in vitro to be specific for cytomegalovirus antigens. Correlated functional status among segregating V segments might be attributable to linkage disequilibrium, but an unknown experimental factor could not be ruled out. Seventeen rarely observed V segments, including chromosome 9 orphons, were excluded from the earlier analysis of several hundred of the donors because counts were too low. A cluster of highly shared sequence variants was judged likely to represent a technical artifact of the sequencing pipeline. The classifier was reported to diagnose cytomegalovirus status with high specificity and sensitivity in both the original cohort and the validation cohort. HLA typing was unavailable for some donors at each locus, so association tests used only the typed subset. In a later analysis, HLA-associated TCR beta chains were found to be more clonally expanded and to have lower generation probabilities than equally common non-associated chains. An association between a missense DCLRE1C variant and V-gene and J-gene trimming of TCR beta chains was found in a later genetic analysis and replicated in an independent cohort. In the study, some 160 TCR beta chains were listed as associated with cytomegalovirus. This cohort had only TCR beta chains sequenced, and the lack of alpha or paired-chain data limited which features could be detected.

The clonotype was recovered from a woman aged 18 to 35 in good health and CMV-seropositive. Recombination joined TRBV5-4 with TRBJ2-3; the best D guess is TRBD1, with 6 bases matching. Sequencing input: PBMCs. CDR3 protein: CASSPQGRATDTQYF. The DNA sequence is TGTGCCAGCAGCCCCCAGGGGCGGGCCACAGATACGCAGTATTTT.